This TCR gamma chain emerged from a study of Vδ1+ human thymocytes (dated by TCRdb to about 2018). Looking at the study overall: mRNA-level TRG and TRD CDR3 repertoires of highly purified Vdelta1+ thymocytes from young children were characterised as a data resource. The multiplex-based CDR3 amplicon strategy had previously been validated against 5'RACE-based CDR3 amplicon generation methods. What the authors observed across the whole study: Because unexpected Vdelta2 sequences could lead to misinterpretation of bulk repertoire data, the authors recommended using highly purified populations and validating at the single-cell level. Although sort purity was high, roughly a fifth of thymic TRD sequences were Vdelta2 (with a few Vdelta3), in contrast to the peripheral blood Vdelta1+ controls. Because no clustering by age or sex was seen, donors were not stratified by age or sex in the analyses. Many TRG clonotypes were found to be shared between donors (up to about 6.9x10^3), whereas TRD repertoires were found to be essentially private (max roughly 100 shared). Thymic TRG and TRD repertoires appeared highly polyclonal with Gaussian CDR3 length distributions, unlike oligoclonal peripheral blood repertoires.

RNA extraction was performed with the RNeasy mini kit, and reverse transcription was done with Superscript III. Multiplex PCR was used to generate CDR3 amplicons, with pooled V-gene forward primers and a constant-region reverse primer carrying Illumina adaptor overhangs. After gel purification, the amplicons were indexed with Nextera index primers during seven to nine additional PCR cycles and then purified using AMPure XP beads. Sequencing of libraries was performed on an Illumina MiSeq using paired-end 250 bp reads, dual indexing and a roughly 21% PhiX spike-in. The published analysis was carried out like this. Reads were quality checked with FastQC, and TRG read pairs were merged with ea-utils fastq-join. IMGT/HighV-QUEST was used to annotate sequences, retaining only productive sequences with an unambiguous V-gene assignment, and each clonotype was defined by an identical CDR3 sequence. VDJtools 1.1.1, tcR 2.2.3, Treemap and vegan Shannon diversity in R 3.4.4 were used for downstream analysis. With CATT, TCRdb called clones again from the public reads; duplicate DNA rows were later joined. These V and J calls are TCRdb output, not the study's own analysis. Recorded for this sample are approximately 20,000 gamma-chain clones; 12% to 15% of them occurred a single time. The top ten clonotypes cover about 2% of the sample.

Thymic samples were depleted of alphabeta T cells, then CD3+ TCRVdelta1+ TCRVdelta2- thymocytes were FACS-sorted. The purity of the sorted Vdelta1+ thymocytes was between about 97% and 99.6%. Thymic specimens came from 8 or 9 paediatric patients undergoing corrective cardiac surgery, aged from roughly 5 days to 17 months. Thymic tissue was dispersed, and mononuclear cells were isolated on a Histopaque-1077 density gradient. Staining used anti-TCRVdelta1 clone TS8.2, anti-TCRVdelta2 clone B6, anti-CD3 clone HIT3a and anti-TCRalphabeta clone IP26 antibodies. This clone was seen a handful of times. Its antigen target is currently unknown. No qualities accompany the bases; no much larger clone lies one base away. The germline V gene encodes CDR1 GITISATS and CDR2 ISYDGTV (reference sequence). V is pruned by 0 bases and J by 2 bases, leaving 7 bases of the junction without a gene match. Counted from cysteine to phenylalanine, this CDR3 has 15 amino acids. Only the CDR3 DNA stays, 45 bases, in frame from base 1.

The sample taken for sequencing was Vdelta1+ gamma-delta thymocytes from the thymus. This specimen's cell subset or site label, interpreted: FACS-sorted CD3+ TCRalphabeta- TCRVdelta1+ TCRVdelta2- thymocytes. The sequence joins TRGV9 to TRGJ1 or TRGJ2. The sequence was obtained from a child younger than two who had congenital heart surgery. The sequenced DNA: TGTGCCTTGTGGGAGGTGGAAAAACATTATTATAAGAAACTCTTT. The encoded protein is CALWEVEKHYYKKLF.